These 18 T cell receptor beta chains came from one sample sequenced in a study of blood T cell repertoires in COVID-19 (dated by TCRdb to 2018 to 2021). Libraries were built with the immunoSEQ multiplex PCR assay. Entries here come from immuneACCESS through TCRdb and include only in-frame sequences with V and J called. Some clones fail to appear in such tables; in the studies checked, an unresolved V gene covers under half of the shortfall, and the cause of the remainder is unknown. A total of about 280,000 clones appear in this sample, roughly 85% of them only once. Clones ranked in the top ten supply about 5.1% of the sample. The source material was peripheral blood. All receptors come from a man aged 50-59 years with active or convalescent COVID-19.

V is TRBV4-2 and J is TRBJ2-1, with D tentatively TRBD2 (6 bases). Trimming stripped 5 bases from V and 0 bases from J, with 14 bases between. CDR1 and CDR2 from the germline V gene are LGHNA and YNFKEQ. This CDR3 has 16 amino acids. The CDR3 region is CASSGLGRSSYNEQFF. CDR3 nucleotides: TGTGCCAGCAGCGGATTGGGGAGGAGCTCCTACAATGAGCAGTTCTTC.

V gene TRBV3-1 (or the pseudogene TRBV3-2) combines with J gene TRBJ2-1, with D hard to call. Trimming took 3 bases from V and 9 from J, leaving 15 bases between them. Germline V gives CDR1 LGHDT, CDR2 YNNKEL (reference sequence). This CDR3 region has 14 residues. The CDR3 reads CASSQGPTSREQFF. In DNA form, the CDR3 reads TGTGCCAGCAGCCAGGGCCCGACGAGTCGTGAGCAGTTCTTC.

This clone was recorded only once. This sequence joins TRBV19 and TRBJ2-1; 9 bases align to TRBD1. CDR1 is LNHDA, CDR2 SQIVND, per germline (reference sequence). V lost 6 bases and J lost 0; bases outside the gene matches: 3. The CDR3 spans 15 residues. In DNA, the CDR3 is TGTGCCAGTAGAGACAGGGGGGGCTCCTACAATGAGCAGTTCTTC. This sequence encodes CASRDRGGSYNEQFF.

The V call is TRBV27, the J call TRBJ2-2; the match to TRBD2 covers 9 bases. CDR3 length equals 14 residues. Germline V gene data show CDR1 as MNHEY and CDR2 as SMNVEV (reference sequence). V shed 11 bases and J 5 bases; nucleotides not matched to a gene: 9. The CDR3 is CARGGGGGTGELFF. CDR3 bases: TGTGCCCGCGGGGGCGGGGGGGGAACCGGGGAGCTGTTTTTT.

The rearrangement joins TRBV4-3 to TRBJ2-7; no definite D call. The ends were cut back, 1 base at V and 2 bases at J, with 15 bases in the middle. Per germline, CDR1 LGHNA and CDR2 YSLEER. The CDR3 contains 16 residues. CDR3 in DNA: TGCGCCAGCAGCCAAGTCCCCAGAACGCTTCCCTACGAGCAGTACTTC. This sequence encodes CASSQVPRTLPYEQYF.

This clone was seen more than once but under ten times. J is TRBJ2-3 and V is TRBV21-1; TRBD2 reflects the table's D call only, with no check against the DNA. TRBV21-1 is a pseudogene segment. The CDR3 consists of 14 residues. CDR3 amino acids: CASKVRSGKDTQYF. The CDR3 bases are TGTGCCAGCAAAGTAAGGAGCGGGAAAGATACGCAGTATTTT.

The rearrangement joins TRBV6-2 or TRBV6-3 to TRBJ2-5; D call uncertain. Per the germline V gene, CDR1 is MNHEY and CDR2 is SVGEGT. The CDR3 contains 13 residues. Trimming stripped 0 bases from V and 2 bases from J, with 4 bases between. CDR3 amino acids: CASSYSTQETQYF. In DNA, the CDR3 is TGTGCCAGCAGTTACTCGACTCAAGAGACCCAGTACTTC.

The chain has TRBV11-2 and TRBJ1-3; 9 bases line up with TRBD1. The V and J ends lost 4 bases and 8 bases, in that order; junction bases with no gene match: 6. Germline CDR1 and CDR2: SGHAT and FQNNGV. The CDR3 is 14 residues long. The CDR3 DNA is TGTGCCAGCAGCTCCCGGACAGGGGCGGACACCATATATTTT. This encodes CASSSRTGADTIYF. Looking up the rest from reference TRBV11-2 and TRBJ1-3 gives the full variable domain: EAGVAQSPRYKIIEKRQSVAFWCNPISGHATLYWYQQILGQGPKLLIQFQNNGVVDDSQLPKDRFSAERLKGVDSTLKIQPAKLEDSAVYLCASSSRTGADTIYFGEGSWLTVV.

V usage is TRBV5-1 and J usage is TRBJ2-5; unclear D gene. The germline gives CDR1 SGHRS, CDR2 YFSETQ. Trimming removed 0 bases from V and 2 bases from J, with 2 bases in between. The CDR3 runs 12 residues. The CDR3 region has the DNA TGCGCCAGCAGCTTGGTACAAGAGACCCAGTACTTC. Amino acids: CASSLVQETQYF.

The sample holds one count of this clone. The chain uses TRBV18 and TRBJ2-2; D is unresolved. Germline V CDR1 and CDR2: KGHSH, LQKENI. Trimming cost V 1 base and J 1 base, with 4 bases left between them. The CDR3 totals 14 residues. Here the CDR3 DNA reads TGTGCCAGCTCACCACTCAGGAACACCGGGGAGCTGTTTTTT. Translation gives CASSPLRNTGELFF.

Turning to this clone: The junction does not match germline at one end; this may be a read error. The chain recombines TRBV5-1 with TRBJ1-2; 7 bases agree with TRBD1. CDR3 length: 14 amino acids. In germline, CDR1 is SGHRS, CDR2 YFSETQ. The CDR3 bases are TGCGCCAGCAGCTTGGGACAGGGCGCCGGCAAATCTGCCTTC. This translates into CASSLGQGAGKSAF. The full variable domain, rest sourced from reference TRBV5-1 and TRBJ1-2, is KAGVTQTPRYLIKTRGQQVTLSCSPISGHRSVSWYQQTPGQGLQFLFEYFSETQRNKGNFPGRFSGRQFSNSRSEMNVSTLELGDSALYLCASSLGQGAGKSAFGSGTRLTVV.

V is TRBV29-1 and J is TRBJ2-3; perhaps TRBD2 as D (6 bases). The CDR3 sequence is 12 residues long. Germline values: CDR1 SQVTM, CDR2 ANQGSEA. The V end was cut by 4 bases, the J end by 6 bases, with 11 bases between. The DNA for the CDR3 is TGCAGCGTTGTGGACGGGACTGATACGCAGTATTTT. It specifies CSVVDGTDTQYF.

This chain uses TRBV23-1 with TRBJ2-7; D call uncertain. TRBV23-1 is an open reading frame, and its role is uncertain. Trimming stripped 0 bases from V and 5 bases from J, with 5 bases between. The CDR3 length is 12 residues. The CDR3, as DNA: TGCGCCAGCAGTCAATCGCAGGACGAGCAGTACTTC. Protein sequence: CASSQSQDEQYF.

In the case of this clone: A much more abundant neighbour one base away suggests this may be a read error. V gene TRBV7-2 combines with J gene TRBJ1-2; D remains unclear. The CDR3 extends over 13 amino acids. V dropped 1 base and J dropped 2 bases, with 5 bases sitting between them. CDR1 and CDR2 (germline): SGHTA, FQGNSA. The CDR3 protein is CASSLGGNYGYTF. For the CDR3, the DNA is TGTGCCAGCAGCTTAGGAGGGAACTATGGCTACACCTTC.

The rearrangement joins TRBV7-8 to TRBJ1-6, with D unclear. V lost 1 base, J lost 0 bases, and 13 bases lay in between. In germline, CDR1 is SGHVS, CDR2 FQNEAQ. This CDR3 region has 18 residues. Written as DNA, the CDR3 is TGTGCCAGCAGCTTAGAGCGATACGGGAGCTCCTATAATTCACCCCTCCACTTT. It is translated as CASSLERYGSSYNSPLHF. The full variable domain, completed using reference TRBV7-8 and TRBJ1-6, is GAGVSQSPRYKVAKRGQDVALRCDPISGHVSLFWYQQALGQGPEFLTYFQNEAQLDKSGLPSDRFFAERPEGSVSTLKIQRTQQEDSAVYLCASSLERYGSSYNSPLHFGNGTRLTVT.

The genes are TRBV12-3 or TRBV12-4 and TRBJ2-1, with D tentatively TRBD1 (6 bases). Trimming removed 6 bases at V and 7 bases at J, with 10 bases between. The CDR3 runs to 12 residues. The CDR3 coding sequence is TGTGCCAGCAGACGAGGGGGAAATGAGCAGTTCTTC. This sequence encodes CASRRGGNEQFF.

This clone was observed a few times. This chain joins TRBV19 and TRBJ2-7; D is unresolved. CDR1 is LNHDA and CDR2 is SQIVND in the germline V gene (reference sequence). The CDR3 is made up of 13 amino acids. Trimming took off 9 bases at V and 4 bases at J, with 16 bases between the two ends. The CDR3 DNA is TGTGCCAGCGCCAAAAGTTGGCCTTACGAGCAGTACTTC. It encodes CASAKSWPYEQYF.

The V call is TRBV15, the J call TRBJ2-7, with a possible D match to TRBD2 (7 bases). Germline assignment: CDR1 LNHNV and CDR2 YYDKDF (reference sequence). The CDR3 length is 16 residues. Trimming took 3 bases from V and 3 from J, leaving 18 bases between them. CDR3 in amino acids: CATSSAFRGGGYEQYF. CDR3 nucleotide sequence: TGTGCCACCAGCAGCGCTTTCAGGGGAGGGGGCTACGAGCAGTACTTC.